The TCR beta chain described here comes from a study of graft-versus-host responses after intestinal transplantation (dated by TCRdb to about 2021). Context from the whole study: Multivisceral, liver-intestinal, or isolated intestinal transplants were received by the recipients. Donor T cell macrochimerism was defined as a peak of at least 4% donor T cells among recipient peripheral blood mononuclear cells. Instead of going to the commercial service, samples from a few later patients were sequenced in-house on an Illumina MiSeq and processed with MiXCR. After intestinal transplantation, graft-versus-host and host-versus-graft alloreactive T cell clones in the graft, circulation and bone marrow were tracked using bulk TCR-beta CDR3 sequencing. The cohort enrolled some 23 intestinal transplant recipients, one of whom was a retransplant, and 3 patients without pretransplant specimens were excluded. Alloreactive clones were identified by sequencing pre-transplant mixed lymphocyte reaction products and comparing them with unstimulated pre-transplant donor and recipient T cells. Anti-thymocyte globulin induction was given to all recipients, followed by maintenance tacrolimus and steroids for 3 to 4 years.

The time point tag for this specimen amounts to: cells obtained before transplantation from donor or recipient. CD3+CD4+ and CD3+CD8+ populations were FACS-sorted from unstimulated pre-transplant donor and recipient cells taken from spleen or lymph nodes. Library creation used the immunoSEQ multiplex PCR assay. For most patients, genomic DNA was isolated using the Qiagen DNeasy Blood and Tissue Kit and was shipped frozen to Adaptive Biotechnologies for TCR sequencing. For most patients, high-throughput TCR-beta CDR3 sequencing of genomic DNA was performed by Adaptive Biotechnologies. On the study's bioinformatics: Adaptive's ImmunoSEQ software supplied the TCR sequencing data for under 20 patients, while MiXCR and VDJtools were used to process three other patients. To correct CD4 versus CD8 sorting errors, sequences present in both subsets at a frequency ratio below 5:1 were removed. CDR3 nucleotide sequences shared by donor and recipient were removed because the origin of these sequences could not be assigned. At least 2-fold expansion over unstimulated cells and a minimum CFSE-low frequency of 0.002% (template counts) or 0.001% (read counts) were required for clones to be classified as alloreactive. Clones detected in sequenced pre-transplant spleen, lymph node, or MLR CFSE-low populations of the donor or recipient were defined as mappable. The cumulative frequency of alloreactive clones was calculated as a percentage of all sequences, weighted by copy number. The table was pulled from immuneACCESS by TCRdb, which kept in-frame rearrangements only. Such tables lose some clones; where checked, under half of the loss comes from unresolved V genes, and the rest has no known cause. For V, J and clone size, that table is used; D and trimming come from the DNA. The sample records around 88,000 clones, roughly four fifths of which are singletons. The leading ten clones occupy about a sixth of the sample.

Study-level results and caveats: The relatively low number and heterogeneity of intestinal transplant patients limited the conclusions. Early after transplant, peak levels of circulating GvH clones were found to be associated with declines in HvG clones. GvH clones were detected in recipient bone marrow, and some of these GvH clones were observed earlier in ileal mucosa or blood, consistent with an intestinal mucosal origin. In the allografts of patients with donor T cell macrochimerism, GvH to HvG T cell clonal ratios were high.

The germline V end is reduced by 11 bases and the J end by 8 bases; junction bases left unmatched: 8. The germline V gene provides CDR1 MNHNS and CDR2 SASEGT. The CDR3 has 13 amino acids, counting the end cysteine and phenylalanine. The entry retains the CDR3 DNA only, 39 bases that are in frame from base 1. Remarks on this clone: The target of this receptor is not known. No much larger clone exists at a distance of one base, and base qualities are not known.

The sequence came from a human donor who received an intestinal transplant. This sample comprised unstimulated CD8+ T cells sorted from spleen or lymph node cells, obtained before intestinal transplant. This receptor chain uses TRBV6-1 and TRBJ1-6, and TRBD1 aligns with 8 junction nucleotides. The CDR3 has the sequence CACGPGGDSPLHF. In nucleotides, the sequence is TGTGCCTGCGGGCCAGGGGGCGATTCACCCCTCCACTTT.